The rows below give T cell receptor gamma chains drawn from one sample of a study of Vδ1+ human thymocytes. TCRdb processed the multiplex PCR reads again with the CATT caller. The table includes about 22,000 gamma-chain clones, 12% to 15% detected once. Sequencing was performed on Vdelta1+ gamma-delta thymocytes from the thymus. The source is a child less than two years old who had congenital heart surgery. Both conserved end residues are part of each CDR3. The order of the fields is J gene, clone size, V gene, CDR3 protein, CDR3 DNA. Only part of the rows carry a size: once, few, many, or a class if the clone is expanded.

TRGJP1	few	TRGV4	CATWDHWFKIF	TGTGCCACCTGGGATCACTGGTTCAAGATATTT
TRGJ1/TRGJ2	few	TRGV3	CATWDRPINEKLF	TGTGCCACCTGGGACAGGCCCATCAACGAGAAACTCTTT
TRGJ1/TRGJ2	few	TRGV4	CATWDGRYKKLF	TGTGCCACCTGGGATGGGAGGTATAAGAAACTCTTT
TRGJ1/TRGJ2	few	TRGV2	CATWDAYNVRYKKLF	TGTGCCACCTGGGACGCATATAACGTCCGTTATAAGAAACTCTTT
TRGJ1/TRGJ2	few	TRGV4	CATWDGRKLF	TGTGCCACCTGGGATGGGCGGAAACTCTTT
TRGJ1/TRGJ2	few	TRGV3	CATWDSPPGYKKLF	TGTGCCACCTGGGACAGCCCCCCCGGATATAAGAAACTCTTT
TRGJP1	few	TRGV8	CATWDGATGWFKIF	TGTGCCACCTGGGATGGAGCCACTGGTTGGTTCAAGATATTT
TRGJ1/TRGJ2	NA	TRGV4	CATWDARSYKKLF	TGTGCCACCTGGGATGCGCGGAGTTATAAGAAACTCTTT
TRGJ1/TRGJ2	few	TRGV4	CATWNGPSIYYKKLF	TGTGCCACCTGGAATGGGCCTTCAATTTATTATAAGAAACTCTTT
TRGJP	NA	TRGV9	CALWKIQELGKKIKVF	TGTGCCTTGTGGAAGATACAAGAGTTGGGCAAAAAAATCAAGGTATTT
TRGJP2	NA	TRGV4	CATWDEDWIKTF	TGTGCCACCTGGGATGAGGATTGGATCAAGACGTTT
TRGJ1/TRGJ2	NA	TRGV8	CATWTLYYKKLF	TGTGCCACCTGGACGCTCTATTATAAGAAACTCTTT
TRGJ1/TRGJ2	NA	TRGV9	CALYLGYKKLF	TGTGCCTTGTATCTCGGTTATAAGAAACTCTTT
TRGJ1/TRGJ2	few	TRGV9	CALWEVQEYKKLF	TGTGCCTTGTGGGAGGTGCAAGAGTATAAGAAACTCTTT
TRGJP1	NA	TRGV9	CALWEVNSTGWFKIF	TGTGCCTTGTGGGAGGTGAATTCAACCGGTTGGTTCAAGATATTT
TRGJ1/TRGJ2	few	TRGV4	CATWDGRPSEKLF	TGTGCCACCTGGGATGGGAGGCCCTCAGAGAAACTCTTT
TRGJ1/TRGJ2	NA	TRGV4	CATWDGGYKKLF	TGTGCCACCTGGGATGGGGGGTATAAGAAACTCTTT
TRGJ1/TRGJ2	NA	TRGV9	CALWEGTTNYYKKLF	TGTGCCTTGTGGGAGGGAACTACGAATTATTATAAGAAACTCTTT
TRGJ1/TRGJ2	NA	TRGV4	CATWERRTPLPPQNYYKKLF	TGTGCCACCTGGGAGAGAAGGACTCCGCTCCCTCCCCAGAATTATTATAAGAAACTCTTT
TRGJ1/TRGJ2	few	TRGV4	CATWNLYKKLF	TGTGCCACCTGGAATCTATATAAGAAACTCTTT
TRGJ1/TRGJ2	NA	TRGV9	CALWEALNYYKKLF	TGTGCCTTGTGGGAGGCCCTGAATTATTATAAGAAACTCTTT
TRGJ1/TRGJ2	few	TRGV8	CATWANSNYYKKLF	TGTGCCACCTGGGCTAATTCGAATTATTATAAGAAACTCTTT
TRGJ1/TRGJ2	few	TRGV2	CATWDGRNYKKLF	TGTGCCACCTGGGACGGGCGCAATTATAAGAAACTCTTT
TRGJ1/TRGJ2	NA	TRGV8	CATWIYKKLF	TGTGCCACCTGGATTTATAAGAAACTCTTT
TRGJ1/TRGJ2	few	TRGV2	CATWDGPDLGNYYKKLF	TGTGCCACCTGGGACGGGCCGGACTTGGGGAATTATTATAAGAAACTCTTT
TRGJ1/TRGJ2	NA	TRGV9	CALWEKAISNYYKKLF	TGTGCCTTGTGGGAGAAAGCGATTTCGAATTATTATAAGAAACTCTTT
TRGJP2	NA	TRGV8	CATWDRRNSSDWIKTF	TGTGCCACCTGGGATAGACGCAATAGTAGTGATTGGATCAAGACGTTT
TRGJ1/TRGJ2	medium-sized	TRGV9	CALWEDYYKKLF	TGTGCCTTGTGGGAAGATTATTATAAGAAACTCTTT
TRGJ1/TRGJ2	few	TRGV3	CATWDRQEGRQGFDYYKKLF	TGTGCCACCTGGGACAGGCAGGAAGGTCGACAGGGTTTCGATTATTATAAGAAACTCTTT
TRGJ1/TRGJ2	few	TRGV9	CALWEVRGFYYKKLF	TGTGCCTTGTGGGAGGTGCGGGGATTCTATTATAAGAAACTCTTT
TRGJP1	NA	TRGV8	CATWVARSTGWFKIF	TGTGCCACCTGGGTGGCCCGATCCACTGGTTGGTTCAAGATATTT
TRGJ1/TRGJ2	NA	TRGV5	CATWALRKKLF	TGTGCCACCTGGGCCCTCCGTAAGAAACTCTTT
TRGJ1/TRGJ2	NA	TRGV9	CALWEVGAYYKKLF	TGTGCCTTGTGGGAGGTGGGGGCCTATTATAAGAAACTCTTT
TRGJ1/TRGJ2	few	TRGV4	CATWNPFGQKLF	TGTGCCACCTGGAATCCCTTTGGACAGAAACTCTTT
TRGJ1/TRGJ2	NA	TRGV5	CATWDRLPFSQKLF	TGTGCCACCTGGGACAGGCTCCCATTTAGTCAGAAACTCTTT
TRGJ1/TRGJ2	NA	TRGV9	CALWEACNYYKKLF	TGTGCCTTGTGGGAGGCCTGCAATTATTATAAGAAACTCTTT
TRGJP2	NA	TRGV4	CATWNGPLYSSDWIKTF	TGTGCCACCTGGAATGGGCCCCTATATAGTAGTGATTGGATCAAGACGTTT